The sequence of this TCR beta chain was determined in a study of blood T cell repertoires in COVID-19. Background on the study: Nucleic acid was either cDNA or gDNA, and it came from T cells, B-cell-depleted T cells, or PBMCs.

Per the original data handling: Nucleated cell number was recorded as an estimate derived from reference gene primer amplification. The protocol was immunoSEQ multiplex PCR, while the TCRdb copy is restricted to in-frame clones and leaves out a portion. The D gene and trimming were derived from the DNA, and the V and J assignments and clone size from that table. This sample carries fewer than 450,000 clones, 88% of them seen once, and the ten largest clones take roughly 12%. The CDR3 spans 18 residues. V shed 4 bases and J shed 2 bases, with 22 bases lying between them. The germline gives CDR1 SGHAT, CDR2 FQNNGV. This clone was observed once.

The sample comprised peripheral blood. The TCR comes from a woman aged 50 to 65 with COVID-19, enrolled during active disease. The V and J genes are TRBV11-2 and TRBJ2-3; the D is unclear. The CDR3 DNA sequence: TGTGCCAGCAGCTCCCCCAAAGCAGGCCGAACATACACAGATACGCAGTATTTT. Its translation is CASSSPKAGRTYTDTQYF.